This record looks at one TCR beta chain sequence and its context. The entry originates in a study of T cell repertoires in aging, cancer and after chemotherapy. Study as a whole: Roughly 8.9 million TCR reads were in the whole dataset.

Amplification of TCR beta used genomic DNA extracted from peripheral blood. A mixed TRB-A/B primer pool amplified rearranged TRB by multiplex touch-down PCR. TCRdb reprocessed the multiplex PCR reads via MiXCR and lists one record per CDR3 protein. Of fewer than 12,000 distinct CDR3 sequences listed, about 32% are singletons. CDR1 DFQATT and CDR2 SNEGSKA come from the germline V gene (reference sequence). This CDR3 contains 13 residues. Trimming pared 5 bases from V and 4 bases from J, leaving 14 bases between. The receptor was isolated from a human donor in good health. The sequenced sample was blood. The chain employs TRBV20-1 and TRBJ1-2, with D maybe TRBD1 (5 bases). The CDR3 here is CSASTDGGYGYTF. The CDR3 DNA reads as TGCAGTGCTTCCACCGACGGGGGCTATGGCTACACCTTC.